This TCR beta chain was captured in a study of blood T cell repertoires in COVID-19. Original processing notes: Nucleated cell number was recorded as an estimate derived from reference gene primer amplification. The method was immunoSEQ multiplex PCR; TCRdb's version includes in-frame clones alone and lacks a portion of them. V, J and clone size are taken as reported in that table, and D and trimming were inferred from the DNA itself. The sample shows more than 150,000 clones, around 86% of them seen only once. CDR1 is KGHSH and CDR2 is LQKENI in the germline V gene. J lost 10 bases, V lost 2 bases, and 4 bases had no gene match. The CDR3 has 14 amino acids.

The gene calls are TRBV18 and TRBJ1-4, with 10 bases that match TRBD1. Sequencing was carried out using peripheral blood. The sequence was obtained from a man aged 60 to 75 with acute or convalescent COVID-19. The CDR3 DNA reads TGTGCCAGCTCACCAGGGACAGGGGCAGGAAAACTGTTTTTT. Its translation is CASSPGTGAGKLFF.